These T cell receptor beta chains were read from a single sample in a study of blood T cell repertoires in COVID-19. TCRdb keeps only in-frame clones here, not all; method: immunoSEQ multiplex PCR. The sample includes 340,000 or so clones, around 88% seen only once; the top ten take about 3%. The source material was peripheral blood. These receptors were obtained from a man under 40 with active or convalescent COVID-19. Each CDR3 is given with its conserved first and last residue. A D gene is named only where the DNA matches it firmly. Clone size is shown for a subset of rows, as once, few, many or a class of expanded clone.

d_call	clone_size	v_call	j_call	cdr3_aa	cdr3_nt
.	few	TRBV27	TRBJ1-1	CASSLKEGYPAFF	TGTGCCAGCAGTTTGAAAGAGGGCTATCCAGCTTTCTTT
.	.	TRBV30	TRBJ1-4	CAWNRDNEKLFF	TGTGCCTGGAACAGGGACAATGAAAAACTGTTTTTT
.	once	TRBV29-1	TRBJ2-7	CSVSLGEQYF	TGCAGCGTGTCACTCGGCGAGCAGTACTTC
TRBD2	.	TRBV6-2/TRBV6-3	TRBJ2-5	CASSYGGSGGDQETQYF	TGTGCCAGCAGTTACGGGGGGAGCGGGGGGGACCAAGAGACCCAGTACTTC
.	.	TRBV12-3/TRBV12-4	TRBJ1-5	CASSFFGSWPQHF	TGTGCCAGCAGTTTTTTCGGGAGTTGGCCCCAGCATTTT
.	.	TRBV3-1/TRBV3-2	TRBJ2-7	CASSQQLASVHEQYF	TGTGCCAGCAGCCAACAACTAGCTAGTGTTCACGAGCAGTACTTC
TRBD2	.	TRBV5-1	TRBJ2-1	CASSLDLAGGAYNEQFF	TGCGCCAGCAGCTTGGATCTAGCGGGGGGCGCCTACAATGAGCAGTTCTTC
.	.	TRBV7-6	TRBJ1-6	CASSLAPFSTTKRDSPLHF	TGTGCCAGCAGCTTAGCCCCATTCTCCACTACAAAGCGGGATTCACCCCTCCACTTT
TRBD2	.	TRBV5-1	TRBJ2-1	CASSLKRTSGNYEQFF	TGCGCCAGCAGCTTGAAAAGGACTAGCGGGAATTATGAGCAGTTCTTC
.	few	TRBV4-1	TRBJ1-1	CASSQVPFLNTEAFF	TGCGCCAGCAGCCAAGTTCCCTTTCTAAACACTGAAGCTTTCTTT
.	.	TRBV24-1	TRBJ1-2	CATSDFQVNYGYTF	TGTGCCACCAGTGATTTCCAGGTTAACTATGGCTACACCTTC
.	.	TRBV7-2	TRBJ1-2	CASSLWPISFGANYGYTF	TGTGCCAGCAGCCTATGGCCGATCTCGTTCGGAGCTAACTATGGCTACACCTTC
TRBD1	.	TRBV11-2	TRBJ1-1	CASSSTGEVLQAFF	TGTGCCAGCAGCTCCACAGGGGAAGTCCTTCAAGCTTTCTTT
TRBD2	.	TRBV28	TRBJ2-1	CASSSTSGSYNEQFF	TGTGCCAGCAGTTCTACTAGCGGCTCCTACAATGAGCAGTTCTTC
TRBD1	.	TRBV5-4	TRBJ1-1	CASSARQGGGTEAFF	TGTGCCAGCAGCGCCCGACAGGGTGGGGGCACTGAAGCTTTCTTT
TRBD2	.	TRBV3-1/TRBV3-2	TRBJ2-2	CASSQLRGSGRAYGGELFF	TGTGCCAGCAGCCAACTCCGGGGTAGCGGGAGGGCGTACGGCGGGGAGCTGTTTTTT
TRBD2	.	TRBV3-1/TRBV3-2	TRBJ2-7	CASSRSGVRGFYEQYF	TGTGCCAGCAGCCGAAGCGGGGTTAGGGGCTTCTACGAGCAGTACTTC